Here is one TCR beta chain with its context. Its binding antigen is unknown. Per-base quality was not reported, and no clone a single base away is much larger than it. The trial excluded patients who had a history of autoimmune disease or were on systemic immunosuppression. Peripheral blood for TCR sequencing was drawn from every dose cohort at baseline, at cycle 4 day 1 and at cycle 7 day 1. Samples came from an open-label, multicenter, first-in-human phase I dose-escalation trial of ivuxolimab. Adults with locally advanced or metastatic melanoma, renal cell carcinoma, hepatocellular carcinoma or head and neck squamous cell carcinoma were enrolled in the trial. Before TCR sequencing, CD4+ T cells and CD8+ T cells were sorted from peripheral blood as separate populations. This sample was taken from a study of OX40 agonist ivuxolimab in advanced cancers. The study in broad terms: Ivuxolimab, which targeted the costimulatory receptor OX40 (CD134), was an agonistic, fully human IgG2 monoclonal antibody. Among the approximately 54 dose-escalation patients, around 19 had hepatocellular carcinoma, roughly 15 melanoma, 9 renal cell carcinoma and 9 head and neck cancer. Patients were allowed to have had prior anti-PD-1, anti-PD-L1 or anti-CTLA-4 therapy, and 30% to 40% of the dose-escalation patients had previously received checkpoint inhibitors. Intravenous ivuxolimab was administered to patients every 2 weeks at six dose levels: 0.01, 0.1, 0.3, 1.5, 3 and 10 mg/kg. In the dose-escalation cohort, 70% to 85% of patients were male, and the mean age was around 60 years, with a range of about 20 to 90. The paper describes the monotherapy dose-escalation part (N of about 55 patients) of the phase I trial of ivuxolimab. Three dose-escalation patients achieved partial responses, one with hepatocellular carcinoma and two with cutaneous melanoma. Peripheral TCRbeta sequencing was intended to test whether TCR sequence diversity was altered and clonal T-cell expansion was caused by ivuxolimab. General study outcomes and caveats: At doses of 0.1 to 3.0 mg/kg, clonal expansion of both CD4+ and CD8+ T cells in blood was seen between baseline and week 6. After ivuxolimab, more expanded clones were found on average in CD8+ T cells than in CD4+ T cells. Antigen specificity was not determined for the clonally expanded peripheral T cells. Partial responders in the 0.1-3.0 mg/kg groups had among the lowest normalized peripheral clonal expansion, especially among CD8+ T cells. Low levels of normalized T-cell clonal expansion were also shown by some nonresponding patients.

Genomic DNA was extracted from sorted cells for sequencing of the TCRbeta CDR3 region. The immunoSEQ Assay was used for sequencing of TCRbeta CDR3 regions. TCRdb mirrors the immuneACCESS table, restricted to in-frame sequences. Some clones are absent from its copies; in checked studies, under half trace to an unresolved V gene, and the reason for the others is unknown. The sample profile shows tens of thousands of clones; roughly four fifths of them were found once. Jointly, the top ten make up over 0.4% of the sample. Trimming at the junction amounts to 0 bases on V and 3 bases on J, and the germline ends lie 11 bases apart. CDR1 is given as LGHNA and CDR2 as YSLEER, both from the germline V gene. The CDR3 numbers 15 residues from cysteine through phenylalanine. The CDR3 DNA has 45 bases and is translated from base 1.

The sample here was CD4+ or CD8+ T cells sorted from blood, taken in a trial of the OX40 agonist ivuxolimab. The clonotype originates from an adult with an advanced solid tumor such as melanoma, head and neck, liver or kidney cancer. The sequence joins TRBV4-3 to TRBJ1-2, with the identity of the D gene unclear. The nucleotide sequence is TGCGCCAGCAGCCAAGATTTTGAGGGTGACTATGGCTACACCTTC. Translated, this is CASSQDFEGDYGYTF.